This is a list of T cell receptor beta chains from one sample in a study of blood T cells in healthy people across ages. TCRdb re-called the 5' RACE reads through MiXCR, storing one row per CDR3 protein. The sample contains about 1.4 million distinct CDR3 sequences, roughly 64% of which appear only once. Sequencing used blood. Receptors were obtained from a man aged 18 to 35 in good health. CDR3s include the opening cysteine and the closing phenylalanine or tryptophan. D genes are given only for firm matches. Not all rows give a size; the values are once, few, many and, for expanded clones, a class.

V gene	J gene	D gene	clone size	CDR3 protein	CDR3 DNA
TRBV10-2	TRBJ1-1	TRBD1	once	CATNRGNTEAFF	TGCGCCACCAACAGGGGCAACACTGAAGCTTTCTTT
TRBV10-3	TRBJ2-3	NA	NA	CAIAAVFTDTQYF	TGTGCCATCGCAGCAGTTTTCACAGATACGCAGTATTTT
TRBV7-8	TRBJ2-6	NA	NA	CASESGVVSGANVLTF	TGTGCCAGCGAATCGGGCGTTGTCTCTGGGGCCAACGTCCTGACTTTC
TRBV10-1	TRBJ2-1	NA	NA	CASSDGTGEQFF	TGCGCCAGCAGTGACGGGACTGGGGAGCAGTTCTTC
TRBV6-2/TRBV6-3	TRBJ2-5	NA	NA	CASSYPTKDFQETQYF	TGTGCCAGCAGTTACCCAACAAAGGACTTCCAAGAGACCCAGTACTTC
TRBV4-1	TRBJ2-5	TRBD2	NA	CASSQGTSAQETQYF	TGCGCCAGCAGCCAAGGGACTAGCGCACAAGAGACCCAGTACTTC
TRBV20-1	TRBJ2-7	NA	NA	CSARGENEQYF	TGCAGTGCTAGAGGGGAGAACGAGCAGTACTTC
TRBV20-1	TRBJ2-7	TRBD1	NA	CSAKTGGFSYEQYF	TGCAGTGCCAAGACAGGGGGCTTCTCCTACGAGCAGTACTTC
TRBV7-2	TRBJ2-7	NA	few	CASSLPTLSSYEQYF	TGTGCCAGCAGCCTCCCTACCCTTTCCTCCTACGAGCAGTACTTC
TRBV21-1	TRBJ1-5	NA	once	CASSKGEGNQPQHF	TGTGCCAGCAGCAAGGGGGAGGGTAATCAGCCCCAGCATTTT
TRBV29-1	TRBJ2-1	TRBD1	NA	CSVKGDSDEQFF	TGCAGCGTCAAGGGGGACAGCGATGAGCAGTTCTTC
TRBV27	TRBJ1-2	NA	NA	CASSFSTGPNYGYTF	TGTGCCAGCAGTTTTTCGACAGGCCCTAACTATGGCTACACCTTC
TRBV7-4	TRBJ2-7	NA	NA	CASSLRAHEQYF	TGTGCCAGCAGCTTAAGGGCCCACGAGCAGTACTTC
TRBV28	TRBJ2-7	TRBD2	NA	CVSSLSLAGQPTYEQYF	TGTGTCAGCAGTTTATCCCTAGCGGGGCAGCCGACCTACGAGCAGTACTTC
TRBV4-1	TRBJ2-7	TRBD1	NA	CASSPPGQNSYEQYF	TGCGCCAGCAGCCCGCCGGGACAGAACTCCTACGAGCAGTACTTC
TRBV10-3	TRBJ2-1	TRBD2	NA	CAISVRTSGSNEQFF	TGTGCCATCAGTGTCAGGACTAGCGGGAGCAATGAGCAGTTCTTC
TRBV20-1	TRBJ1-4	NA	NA	CSARDNLNEKLFF	TGCAGTGCTAGAGATAACCTTAATGAAAAACTGTTTTTT
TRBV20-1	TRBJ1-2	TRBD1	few	CSARDPQGSLDYTF	TGCAGTGCTAGAGACCCACAGGGGTCCCTCGACTACACCTTC
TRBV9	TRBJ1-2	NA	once	CASSVGVGGYTF	TGTGCCAGCAGCGTAGGCGTAGGGGGCTACACCTTC
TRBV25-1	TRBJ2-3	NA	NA	CASSESRYTDTQYF	TGTGCCAGCAGTGAATCTCGCTACACAGATACGCAGTATTTT
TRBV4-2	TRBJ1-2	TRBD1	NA	CASSQDYRVGTGHKPNYGYTF	TGTGCCAGCAGCCAAGATTACAGAGTTGGGACAGGGCACAAACCTAACTATGGCTACACCTTC
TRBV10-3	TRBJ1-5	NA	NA	CAISESSADIRSWGPQHF	TGTGCCATCAGTGAGTCGAGCGCGGACATACGGTCCTGGGGGCCCCAGCATTTT
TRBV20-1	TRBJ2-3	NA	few	CSARVPATDTQYF	TGCAGTGCTAGAGTTCCAGCCACAGATACGCAGTATTTT
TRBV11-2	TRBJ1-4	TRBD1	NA	CASSSIQGVDEKLFF	TGTGCCAGCAGCTCGATACAGGGGGTGGATGAAAAACTGTTTTTT
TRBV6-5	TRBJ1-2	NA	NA	CASSASIKGYGYTF	TGTGCCAGCAGTGCAAGCATCAAGGGGTATGGCTACACCTTC
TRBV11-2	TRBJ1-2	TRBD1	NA	CASSLVGRGNGYTF	TGTGCCAGCAGCTTAGTTGGCAGGGGGAATGGCTACACCTTC
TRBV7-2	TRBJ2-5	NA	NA	CASSLSGSTSQETQYF	TGTGCCAGCAGCTTATCAGGTTCGACATCCCAAGAGACCCAGTACTTC
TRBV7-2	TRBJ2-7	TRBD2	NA	CASSLYMGSAAGVNNEQYF	TGTGCCAGCAGCTTATATATGGGGTCCGCGGCGGGAGTTAACAATGAGCAGTACTTC
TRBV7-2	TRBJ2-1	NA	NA	CASSLAQVKYEQLF	TGTGCCAGCAGCCTAGCGCAGGTAAAATATGAGCAGCTCTTC
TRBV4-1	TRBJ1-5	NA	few	CASSQDSGDGQPQHF	TGCGCCAGCAGCCAAGATTCAGGGGATGGTCAGCCCCAGCATTTT
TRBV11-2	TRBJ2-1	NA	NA	CASSLPFRGNEQFF	TGTGCCAGCAGCTTACCATTCCGGGGAAATGAGCAGTTCTTC
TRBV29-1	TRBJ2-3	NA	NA	CSVEGGGPQDTQYF	TGCAGCGTTGAAGGGGGTGGCCCTCAAGATACGCAGTATTTT
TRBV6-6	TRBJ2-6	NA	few	CASTHVLDSGANVLTF	TGTGCCAGCACTCACGTCTTGGACTCTGGGGCCAACGTCCTGACTTTC
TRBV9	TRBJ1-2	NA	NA	CASSVVDRTFYGYTF	TGTGCCAGCAGCGTAGTAGACAGGACTTTCTATGGCTACACCTTC
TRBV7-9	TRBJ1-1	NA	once	CASKTGAEAFF	TGTGCCAGCAAAACAGGAGCTGAAGCTTTCTTT
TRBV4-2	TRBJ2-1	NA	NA	CASSPQRAGIANEQFF	TGTGCCAGCAGCCCACAACGGGCGGGAATCGCGAATGAGCAGTTCTTC
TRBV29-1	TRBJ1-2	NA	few	CSVLRDWKANYGYTF	TGCAGCGTTCTCCGGGACTGGAAAGCTAACTATGGCTACACCTTC
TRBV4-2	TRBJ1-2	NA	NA	CASSPADSWSRNYGYTF	TGTGCCAGCAGCCCGGCGGACAGTTGGTCTCGTAACTATGGCTACACCTTC
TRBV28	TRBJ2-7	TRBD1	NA	CASRVGTESSYEQYF	TGTGCCAGCAGAGTCGGGACAGAAAGCTCCTACGAGCAGTACTTC
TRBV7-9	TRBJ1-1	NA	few	CASSSTIPTGLGTEAFF	TGTGCCAGCAGCTCCACGATTCCCACAGGATTAGGCACTGAAGCTTTCTTT
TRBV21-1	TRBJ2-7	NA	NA	CASIRTGVTSYEQYF	TGTGCCAGCATTAGGACAGGCGTAACTTCCTACGAGCAGTACTTC
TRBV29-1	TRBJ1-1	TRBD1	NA	CSASTGRDTEAFF	TGCAGCGCCTCGACAGGGAGGGACACTGAAGCTTTCTTT
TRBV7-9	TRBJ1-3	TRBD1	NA	CASTMPGTGSGNTIYF	TGTGCCAGCACCATGCCCGGGACAGGGTCTGGAAACACCATATATTTT
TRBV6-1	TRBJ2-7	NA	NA	CASAGEVGTYEQYF	TGTGCCAGTGCCGGGGAGGTCGGGACTTACGAGCAGTACTTC
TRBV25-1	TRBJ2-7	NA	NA	CASSVPYIYEQYF	TGTGCCAGCAGTGTTCCCTATATCTACGAGCAGTACTTC
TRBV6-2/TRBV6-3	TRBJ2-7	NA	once	CASSYELVTASSYGQYF	TGTGCCAGCAGTTACGAGCTAGTGACAGCGAGCTCCTACGGGCAGTACTTC
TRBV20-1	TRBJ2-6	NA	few	CSARGGEISGANVLTF	TGCAGTGCTAGAGGTGGGGAAATCTCTGGGGCCAACGTCCTGACTTTC
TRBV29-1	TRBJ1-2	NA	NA	CSVVGADGYTF	TGCAGCGTTGTGGGGGCCGACGGCTACACCTTC
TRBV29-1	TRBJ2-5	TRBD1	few	CSAWGQGVETQYF	TGCAGCGCCTGGGGTCAGGGGGTTGAGACCCAGTACTTC
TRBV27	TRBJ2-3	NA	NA	CASSLGARQYTDTQYF	TGTGCCAGCAGTTTAGGGGCCCGACAGTACACAGATACGCAGTATTTT
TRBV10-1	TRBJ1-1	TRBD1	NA	CASRPGTGSPEAFF	TGCGCCAGCAGGCCCGGGACAGGGTCGCCTGAAGCTTTCTTT
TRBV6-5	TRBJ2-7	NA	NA	CASSSGPGRSYEQYF	TGTGCCAGCAGTTCCGGGCCGGGACGGTCCTACGAGCAGTACTTC
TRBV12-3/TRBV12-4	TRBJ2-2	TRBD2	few	CASSPGTSGPTGELFF	TGTGCCAGCAGTCCGGGGACTAGCGGGCCCACCGGGGAGCTGTTTTTT
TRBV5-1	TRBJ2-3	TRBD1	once	CASSLGQGIYTDTQYF	TGCGCCAGCAGCTTGGGACAGGGAATCTACACAGATACGCAGTATTTT